This TCR beta chain appears in the sequencing data of a study of CD8+CD57+ T cells in acquired aplastic anemia. Genomic DNA was employed as the template in profiling TCR beta VDJ and CDR3. Using its own MiXCR run on the reads, TCRdb lists one record per CDR3 protein. The data contain 200,000 to 250,000 distinct CDR3 sequences, 55% to 65% of them singletons. The V gene end was trimmed by 4 bases and the J gene end by 5 bases; junction bases not matched to a gene: 6. The germline V gene has CDR1 SGHDT and CDR2 YYEEEE. The CDR3 has 14 residues. Sequencing was done on patients that had shown CD8+CD57+ cell expansion by flow cytometry.

The sample was sorted CD4+, CD8+, or CD8+CD57+ T cells (not recorded which) from PBMCs. The sequence was obtained from a human donor with aplastic anemia. V is TRBV5-6 and J is TRBJ1-5; TRBD1 matches at 7 bases. This CDR3 is CASSQFDRDQPQHF. CDR3 DNA sequence: TGTGCCAGCAGCCAATTTGACAGGGATCAGCCCCAGCATTTT. The variable domain in full, completed from reference TRBV5-6 and TRBJ1-5, reads DAGVTQSPTHLIKTRGQQVTLRCSPKSGHDTVSWYQQALGQGPQFIFQYYEEEERQRGNFPDRFSGHQFPNYSSELNVNALLLGDSALYLCASSQFDRDQPQHFGDGTRLSIL.